The 14 T cell receptor beta chains below come from one sample, sequenced in a study of cytomegalovirus exposure and HLA in healthy donors. The method was immunoSEQ multiplex PCR; TCRdb's version includes in-frame clones alone and lacks a portion of them. Found here are under 60,000 clones, 88% of them singletons; the top ten hold about 6.7%. Sequencing was carried out using PBMCs. All receptors derive from a woman in her twenties or thirties in good health and CMV-seronegative.

The chain employs TRBV9 and TRBJ2-6; D is ambiguous. The CDR3 spans 13 residues. V was trimmed by 6 bases and J by 3 bases, leaving 7 bases between them. CDR1 and CDR2 from the germline V gene are SGDLS and YYNGEE. CDR3 coding DNA: TGTGCCAGCAATGGCGGTGGGGCCAACGTCCTGACTTTC. Amino acid sequence: CASNGGGANVLTF.

This clone was seen a few times. This chain uses TRBV7-9 with TRBJ1-4; perhaps TRBD1 as D (6 bases). Germline V gene data show CDR1 as SEHNR and CDR2 as FQNEAQ (reference sequence). The V end was cut by 3 bases, the J end by 2 bases, with 13 bases between. This CDR3 has 16 residues. CDR3 loop: CASSFGPGGTNEKLFF. CDR3 nucleotide sequence: TGTGCCAGCAGCTTTGGTCCGGGGGGCACTAATGAAAAACTGTTTTTT.

J is TRBJ1-2 and V is TRBV30; a possible D gene is TRBD1 (5 bases). This CDR3 is 15 amino acids long. Trimming removed 6 bases at V and 5 bases at J, with 22 bases between. CDR1 and CDR2 from the germline V gene are GTSNPN and SVGIG (reference sequence). The CDR3 spells CACPPRGTAIYGYTF. The CDR3 coding sequence is TGTGCCTGCCCCCCCCGGGGGACCGCGATTTATGGCTACACCTTC.

The chain couples TRBV28 to TRBJ2-1, with 9 bases aligning to TRBD1. V dropped 3 bases and J dropped 6; count of bases not matched to a gene: 6. This CDR3 region has 15 residues. The germline V gene has CDR1 MDHEN and CDR2 SYDVKM. CDR3 in DNA: TGTGCCAGCAGTTTGTGGGACAGGGAAGTCAATGAGCAGTTCTTC. This gives the protein CASSLWDREVNEQFF.

The genes are TRBV10-3 and TRBJ2-1; TRBD1 aligns across 10 bases. V shed 4 bases, J shed 7 bases, and the junction held 7 bases outside the gene matches. This CDR3 region has 15 residues. Per germline, CDR1 ENHRY and CDR2 SYGVKD. The CDR3: CAISAPGQGRNEQFF. CDR3 DNA: TGTGCCATCAGTGCTCCGGGACAGGGGCGGAATGAGCAGTTCTTC.

The chain links TRBV15 to TRBJ1-1; TRBD1 might be the D (6 bases). This CDR3 has 16 residues. V shed 8 bases and J shed 0 bases, with 19 bases lying between them. Per germline, CDR1 LNHNV and CDR2 YYDKDF (reference sequence). In DNA form, the CDR3 reads TGTGCCACCGGGGCCTCCGAGGGGGTTGTGAACACTGAAGCTTTCTTT. Translation: CATGASEGVVNTEAFF. The complete variable domain, with remaining parts taken from reference TRBV15 and TRBJ1-1, reads DAMVIQNPRYQVTQFGKPVTLSCSQTLNHNVMYWYQQKSSQAPKLLFHYYDKDFNNEADTPDNFQSRRPNTSFCFLDIRSPGLGDTAMYLCATGASEGVVNTEAFFGQGTRLTVV.

This rearrangement joins TRBV5-1 to TRBJ2-7; a possible D gene is TRBD1 (5 bases). CDR1 and CDR2 (germline): SGHRS, YFSETQ. V lost 0 bases and J 0 bases, leaving 10 bases between the germline ends. The CDR3 is made up of 15 amino acids. The CDR3 reads CASSLDRTYSYEQYF. In DNA, the CDR3 is TGCGCCAGCAGCTTGGATAGGACATACTCCTACGAGCAGTACTTC.

The rearrangement joins TRBV30 to TRBJ2-3; D not certain. Germline lookup yields CDR1 GTSNPN and CDR2 SVGIG (reference sequence). The CDR3 is 14 amino acids. Trimming removed 0 bases from V and 3 bases from J, with 10 bases in between. The CDR3 reads CAWSVATYTDTQYF. DNA of the CDR3: TGTGCCTGGAGTGTAGCGACCTATACAGATACGCAGTATTTT.

J is TRBJ2-3 and V is TRBV5-1; 7 positions agree with TRBD2. Germline CDR1 is SGHRS and CDR2 is YFSETQ. Losses at the gene ends were 1 base for V and 4 bases for J; bases not matched to a gene: 6. The CDR3 totals 15 residues. The CDR3 region is CASSLTPGLADTQYF. The CDR3 DNA reads as TGCGCCAGCAGCTTGACCCCCGGACTAGCAGATACGCAGTATTTT.

The chain has TRBV6-5 and TRBJ1-2, with D hard to call. CDR1 and CDR2 from the germline V gene are MNHEY and SVGAGI. The germline V and J ends were trimmed by 2 bases and 2 bases, with 9 bases remaining between them. CDR3 length equals 14 residues. The chain's CDR3 is CASSYRRVNYGYTF. The CDR3 bases are TGTGCCAGCAGTTACCGGCGGGTAAACTATGGCTACACCTTC.

The genes are TRBV29-1 and TRBJ2-3, with D tentatively TRBD2 (5 bases). Deletions cut 4 bases from V and 1 base from J, with 6 bases between. The CDR3 sequence is 12 residues long. Looked up from germline, CDR1 is SQVTM and CDR2 is ANQGSEA. The CDR3 coding sequence is TGCAGCGTTGCCGGGGGCACAGATACGCAGTATTTT. This gives the protein CSVAGGTDTQYF.

This sequence joins TRBV10-1 and TRBJ2-3; possible D gene TRBD2, 6 bases. This CDR3 spans 15 amino acids. Trimming removed 10 bases from V and 5 bases from J, with 22 bases in between. The germline CDR1 and CDR2 sequences are WNHNN and SYGVQD (reference sequence). The CDR3 here is CAMSGVGGDRDTQYF. Here the CDR3 DNA reads TGCGCCATGTCTGGGGTGGGGGGAGACCGAGATACGCAGTATTTT.

This chain links TRBV28 with TRBJ2-1, with D maybe TRBD1 (5 bases). Germline V lookup: CDR1 MDHEN, CDR2 SYDVKM. The CDR3 spans 11 residues. The V end lost 6 bases, the J end lost 8 bases, and 8 bases lay between the germline ends. The CDR3 loop is CASSLQDEQFF. CDR3 nucleotide sequence: TGTGCCAGCAGCCTACAGGATGAGCAGTTCTTC.

The chain links TRBV5-1 to TRBJ2-3, with 13 bases that match TRBD2. Germline CDR1 SGHRS, CDR2 YFSETQ. The CDR3 covers 18 residues. Trimming at V came to 5 bases and at J to 4 bases, leaving 13 bases not matched to a gene. CDR3 sequence reads: CASSYSPWTSGSSDTQYF. The CDR3 region has the DNA TGCGCCAGCAGTTATTCACCATGGACTAGCGGGAGTTCAGATACGCAGTATTTT.